This TCR beta chain was captured in a study of cytomegalovirus exposure and HLA in healthy donors. Germline V CDR1 and CDR2: MNHEY, SMNVEV (reference sequence). Trimming removed 7 bases from V and 1 base from J; junction bases left unmatched: 20. The CDR3 consists of 19 residues. Primers for the PCR totalled 60 Vbeta and 13 Jbeta. Clones were sequenced by immunoSEQ multiplex PCR, and TCRdb holds only the in-frame ones, with some missing. The table lists 100,000 to 150,000 clones, roughly 15% of them singletons. A word on this clone: As yet, its antigen is unknown.

Regarding the study as a whole: An Asian-associated ancestry cluster reportedly showed fewer N-insertions than the roughly 670-donor mean in a later analysis.

The chain couples TRBV27 to TRBJ2-7; 9 positions match TRBD1. The source is a female donor in good health and CMV-seropositive. What was sequenced was PBMCs. CDR3 in amino acids: CASKKTGGADNVKSYEQYF. DNA for the CDR3: TGTGCCAGCAAAAAAACAGGGGGCGCCGATAATGTTAAGTCCTACGAGCAGTACTTC.